The clone carrying this T cell receptor (beta chain) has only one observation. What it binds is not known. One end of the junction fails to match germline, which may point to a read error. This record comes from a study of tumor-infiltrating lymphocytes in primary liver carcinoma. About the research overall: Per sample, productive TCRbeta reads numbered roughly 3.5 to 7.13 million, similar across tissue types. General observations from the study: Tumors carried a top-250-clone fraction significantly exceeding that of blood (p = 0.039).

Total RNA (roughly 530 ng) served as template for TCR beta cDNA synthesis primed by a constant-region primer. Nested multiplex PCR, run for three rounds with slightly modified ARM-PCR, yielded TCR beta libraries. For approximately 11 cycles apiece, the opening two PCR rounds ran with TRBV1-TRBV30 forward primers and a C-beta reverse primer. TCRdb recomputed calls from the multiplex PCR reads with MiXCR, one row per CDR3 protein. The table lists roughly 55,000 distinct CDR3 sequences, over 65% of them singletons. Co-extracted RNA and DNA came from roughly 21-30 mg of unsorted bulk tissue. The CDR3 length is 13 residues. The germline V gene has CDR1 SGHAT and CDR2 FQNNGV.

The receptor comes from a man aged 35 to 55 with primary liver carcinoma and hepatitis B virus infection. The specimen sequenced was liver tumor tissue from sampling region 2. Specified subset: tumor region T2, inferior pole. The chain combines TRBV11-2 with TRBJ2-5, with D unclear. The CDR3 coding sequence is TGTGCCAGCAACTTAGATTTTCTGAAGACCCAGTACTTC. This gives the protein CASNLDFLKTQYF.